This TCR beta chain was sequenced for a study of OX40 agonist ivuxolimab in advanced cancers. Study-level information: Males comprised 70% to 85% of the group, whose mean age was approximately 60 years (range roughly 23 to 80). Previous treatment with anti-PD-1, anti-PD-L1 or anti-CTLA-4 therapy was allowed; approximately 40% had received some.

Profiling relied on immunoSEQ multiplex PCR, and the TCRdb table lists in-frame clones only, not all of them. The sample consists of roughly 50,000 clones, approximately 90% of them appearing once. Study observations and caveats: Normalized T-cell clonal expansion was also low in a subset of nonresponders. Fewer expanded clones were found on average in CD4+ than in CD8+ T cells.

Notes on this clone: Its specificity is unknown.

This CDR3 region has 16 residues. Germline CDR1 reads SGHTA; CDR2 reads FQGTGA. Between the trimmed V and J ends, which lost 2 bases and 2 bases, there was a span of 14 bases. Source: CD4+ or CD8+ T cells sorted from blood, taken in a trial of the OX40 agonist ivuxolimab. This clonotype was sampled from an adult with an advanced solid tumor such as melanoma, head and neck, liver or kidney cancer. J is TRBJ2-3 and V is TRBV7-3; D is unresolved. The CDR3 bases are TGTGCCAGCAGCTTAGAAAATAAGGGATCCACAGATACGCAGTATTTT. It codes for CASSLENKGSTDTQYF. Using reference TRBV7-3 and TRBJ2-3 for the parts outside the CDR3, the full variable domain is GAGVSQTPSNKVTEKGKYVELRCDPISGHTALYWYRQSLGQGPEFLIYFQGTGAADDSGLPNDRFFAVRPEGSVSTLKIQRTERGDSAVYLCASSLENKGSTDTQYFGPGTRLTVL.